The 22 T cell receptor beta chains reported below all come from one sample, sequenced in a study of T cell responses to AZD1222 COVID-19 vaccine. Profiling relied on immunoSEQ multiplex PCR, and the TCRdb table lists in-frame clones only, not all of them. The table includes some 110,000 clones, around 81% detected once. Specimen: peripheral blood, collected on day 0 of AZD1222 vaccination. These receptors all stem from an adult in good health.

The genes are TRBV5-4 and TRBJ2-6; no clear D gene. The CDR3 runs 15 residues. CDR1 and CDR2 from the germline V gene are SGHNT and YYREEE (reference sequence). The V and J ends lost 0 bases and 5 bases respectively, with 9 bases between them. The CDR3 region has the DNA TGTGCCAGCAGCTTGGGGCACGTGCGGGCCAACGTCCTGACTTTC. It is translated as CASSLGHVRANVLTF.

The CDR3 reads CASSEGASYTF. DNA for the CDR3: TGTGCCAGCAGTGAGGGGGCCAGCTACACCTTC. The gene calls are TRBV7-9 and TRBJ1-2; TRBD1 matches at 7 bases. CDR3 length: 11 amino acids. Losses at the gene ends were 6 bases for V and 9 bases for J; bases not matched to a gene: 4. The germline CDR1 and CDR2 sequences are SEHNR and FQNEAQ (reference sequence).

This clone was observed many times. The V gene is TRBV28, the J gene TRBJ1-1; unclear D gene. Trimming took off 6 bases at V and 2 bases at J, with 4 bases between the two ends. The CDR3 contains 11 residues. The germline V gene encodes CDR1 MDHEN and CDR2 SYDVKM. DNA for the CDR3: TGTGCCAGCAGGGCTAACACTGAAGCTTTCTTT. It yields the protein CASRANTEAFF.

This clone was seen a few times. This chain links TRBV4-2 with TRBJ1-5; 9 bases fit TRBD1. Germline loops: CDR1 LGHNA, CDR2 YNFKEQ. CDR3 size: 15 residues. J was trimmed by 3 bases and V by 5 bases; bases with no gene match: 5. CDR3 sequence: CASSVDRGNNQPQHF. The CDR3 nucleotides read TGTGCCAGCAGCGTCGACAGGGGGAACAATCAGCCCCAGCATTTT.

The CDR3 DNA follows: TGTGCCAGCAGCAAAGGCATAAGGGGGAATGGACAGCCCCAGCATTTT. It codes for CASSKGIRGNGQPQHF. The V call is TRBV21-1, the J call TRBJ1-5; the table gives TRBD1 as D, unverified against the DNA. TRBV21-1 is tagged as a pseudogene. The CDR3 covers 16 residues.

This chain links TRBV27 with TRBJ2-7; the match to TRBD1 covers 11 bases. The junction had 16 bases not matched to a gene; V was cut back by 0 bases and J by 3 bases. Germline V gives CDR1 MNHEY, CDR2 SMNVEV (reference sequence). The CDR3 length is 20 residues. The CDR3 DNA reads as TGTGCCAGCAGTTTATCGATAATTCGGACAGGGGGCTCCCGCCTCTACGAGCAGTACTTC. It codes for CASSLSIIRTGGSRLYEQYF.

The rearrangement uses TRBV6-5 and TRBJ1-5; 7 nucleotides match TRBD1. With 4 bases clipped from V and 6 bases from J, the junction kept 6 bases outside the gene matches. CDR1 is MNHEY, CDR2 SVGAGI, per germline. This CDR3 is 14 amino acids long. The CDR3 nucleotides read TGTGCCAGCAGTTCTACAGGGGTTTTTCAGCCCCAGCATTTT. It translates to CASSSTGVFQPQHF.

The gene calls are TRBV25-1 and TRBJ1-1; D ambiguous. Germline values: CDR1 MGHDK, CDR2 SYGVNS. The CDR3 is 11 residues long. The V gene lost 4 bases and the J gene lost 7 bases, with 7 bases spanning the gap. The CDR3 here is CASSAVSEAFF. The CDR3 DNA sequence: TGTGCCAGCAGTGCGGTCAGTGAAGCTTTCTTT.

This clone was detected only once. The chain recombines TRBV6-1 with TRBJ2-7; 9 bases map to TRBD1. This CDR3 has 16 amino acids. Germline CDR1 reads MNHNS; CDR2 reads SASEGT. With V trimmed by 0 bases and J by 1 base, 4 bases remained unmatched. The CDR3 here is CASSEAHGTGSYEQYF. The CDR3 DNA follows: TGTGCCAGCAGTGAAGCGCATGGGACAGGGTCCTACGAGCAGTACTTC.

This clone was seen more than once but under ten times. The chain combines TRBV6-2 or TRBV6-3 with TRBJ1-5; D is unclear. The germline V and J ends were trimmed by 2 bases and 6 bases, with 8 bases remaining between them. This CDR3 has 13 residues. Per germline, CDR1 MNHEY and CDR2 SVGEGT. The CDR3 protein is CASSYALRQPQHF. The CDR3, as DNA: TGTGCCAGCAGTTACGCGTTGCGTCAGCCCCAGCATTTT.

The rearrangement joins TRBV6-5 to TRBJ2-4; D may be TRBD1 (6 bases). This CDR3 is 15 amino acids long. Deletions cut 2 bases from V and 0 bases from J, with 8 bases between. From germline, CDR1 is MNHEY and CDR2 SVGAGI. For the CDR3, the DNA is TGTGCCAGCAGTTACGGACAGCTAGCCAAAAACATTCAGTACTTC. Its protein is CASSYGQLAKNIQYF.

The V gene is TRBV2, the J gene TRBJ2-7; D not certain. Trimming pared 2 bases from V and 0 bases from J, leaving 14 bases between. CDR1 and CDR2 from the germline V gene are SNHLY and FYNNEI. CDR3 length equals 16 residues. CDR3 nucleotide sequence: TGTGCCAGCAGTGAAAAGGTTACACTGCGCTCCTACGAGCAGTACTTC. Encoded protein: CASSEKVTLRSYEQYF.

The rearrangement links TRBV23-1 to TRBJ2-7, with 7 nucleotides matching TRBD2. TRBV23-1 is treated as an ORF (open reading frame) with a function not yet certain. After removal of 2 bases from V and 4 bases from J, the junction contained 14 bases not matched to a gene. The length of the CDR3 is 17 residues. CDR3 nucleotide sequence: TGCGCCAGCAGTCAAGGGGCTCGGGGGGACCTGGGGTACGAGCAGTACTTC. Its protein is CASSQGARGDLGYEQYF.

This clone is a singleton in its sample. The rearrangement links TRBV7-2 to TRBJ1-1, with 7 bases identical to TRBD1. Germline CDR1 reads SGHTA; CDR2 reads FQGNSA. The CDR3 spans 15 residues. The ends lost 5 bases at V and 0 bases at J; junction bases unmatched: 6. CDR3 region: CASSELGQLNTEAFF. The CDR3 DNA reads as TGTGCCAGCAGCGAGCTGGGACAGCTGAACACTGAAGCTTTCTTT.

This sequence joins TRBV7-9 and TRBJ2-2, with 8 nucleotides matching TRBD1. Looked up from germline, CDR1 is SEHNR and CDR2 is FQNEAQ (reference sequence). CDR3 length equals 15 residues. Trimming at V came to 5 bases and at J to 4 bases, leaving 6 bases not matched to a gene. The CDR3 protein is CASSPAGGSTGELFF. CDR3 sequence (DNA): TGTGCCAGCAGCCCGGCAGGGGGCTCCACCGGGGAGCTGTTTTTT.

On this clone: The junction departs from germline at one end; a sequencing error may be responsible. In DNA, the CDR3 is TGTGCTAGCAGCTTCGGCGGGCACACAGATACGCAGTATTTT. As protein: CASSFGGHTDTQYF. The chain couples TRBV7-7 to TRBJ2-3, with D perhaps TRBD2 (5 bases). Germline values: CDR1 SSHAT, CDR2 FNYEAQ (reference sequence). The length of the CDR3 is 14 residues. Drawing the rest from reference TRBV7-7 and TRBJ2-3, the complete variable domain is GAGVSQSPRYKVTKRGQDVTLRCDPISSHATLYWYQQALGQGPEFLTYFNYEAQPDKSGLPSDRFSAERPEGSISTLTIQRTEQRDSAMYRCASSFGGHTDTQYFGPGTRLTVL.

The chain's CDR3 is CASMEWGARGETQYF. CDR3 DNA: TGTGCCAGCATGGAATGGGGGGCGCGCGGAGAGACCCAGTACTTC. This chain joins TRBV6-5 and TRBJ2-5; D could derive from TRBD1 or TRBD2 (6 bases each). With 7 bases removed from V and 4 bases from J, the gap between germline ends came to 19 bases. This CDR3 is 15 amino acids long. Germline V gives CDR1 MNHEY, CDR2 SVGAGI.

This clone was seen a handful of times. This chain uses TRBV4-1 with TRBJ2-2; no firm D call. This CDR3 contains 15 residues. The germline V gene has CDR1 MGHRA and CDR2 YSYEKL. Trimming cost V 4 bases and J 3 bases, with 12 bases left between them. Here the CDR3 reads CASSRYLMDTGELFF. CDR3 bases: TGCGCCAGCAGCCGATACTTAATGGACACCGGGGAGCTGTTTTTT.

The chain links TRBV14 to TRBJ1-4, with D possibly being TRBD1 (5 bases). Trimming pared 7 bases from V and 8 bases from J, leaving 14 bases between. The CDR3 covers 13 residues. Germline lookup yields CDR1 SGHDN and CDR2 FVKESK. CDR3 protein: CASNDPGEEKLFF. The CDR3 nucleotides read TGTGCCAGCAACGACCCGGGGGAGGAAAAACTGTTTTTT.

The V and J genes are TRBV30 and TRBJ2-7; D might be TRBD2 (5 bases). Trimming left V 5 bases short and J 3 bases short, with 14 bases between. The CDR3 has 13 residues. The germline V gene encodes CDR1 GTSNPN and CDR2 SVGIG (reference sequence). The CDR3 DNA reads TGTGCCTGGCGGACTCCCGAGGGCTACGAGCAGTACTTC. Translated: CAWRTPEGYEQYF.

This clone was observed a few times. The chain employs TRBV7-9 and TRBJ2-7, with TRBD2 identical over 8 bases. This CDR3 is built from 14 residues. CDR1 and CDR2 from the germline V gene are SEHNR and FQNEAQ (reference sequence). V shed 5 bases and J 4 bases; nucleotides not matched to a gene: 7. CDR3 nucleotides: TGTGCCAGCAGCCCCACGGGAGGGGCTTACGAGCAGTACTTC. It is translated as CASSPTGGAYEQYF.

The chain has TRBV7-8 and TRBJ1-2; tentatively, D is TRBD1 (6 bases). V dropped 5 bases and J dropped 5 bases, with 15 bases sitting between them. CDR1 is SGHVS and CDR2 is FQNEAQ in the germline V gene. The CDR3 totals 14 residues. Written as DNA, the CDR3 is TGTGCCAGCAGCGGGCGACAAGGGGGTTATGGCTACACCTTC. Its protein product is CASSGRQGGYGYTF.